Listed here are 25 T cell receptor beta chains from one sample, sequenced in a study of OX40 agonist ivuxolimab in advanced cancers. The table came from immunoSEQ multiplex PCR; TCRdb's copy has only in-frame clones and leaves some out. Here the sample spans tens of thousands of clones, 60% to 80% being singletons. The sequencing here drew on CD4+ or CD8+ T cells sorted from blood, taken in a trial of the OX40 agonist ivuxolimab. The receptors come from an adult with an advanced solid tumor such as melanoma, head and neck, liver or kidney cancer.

This chain connects TRBV6-1 to TRBJ1-5; D is uncertain. The germline V and J ends were trimmed by 1 base and 7 bases, with 8 bases remaining between them. Germline values: CDR1 MNHNS, CDR2 SASEGT. The CDR3 is 13 residues long. The CDR3 is CASSEGEVQPQHF. The CDR3 DNA is TGTGCCAGCAGTGAAGGGGAGGTCCAGCCCCAGCATTTT.

The CDR3 sequence: CASSAGRINEKLFF. The CDR3, as DNA: TGCGCCAGCAGCGCGGGACGGATTAATGAAAAACTGTTTTTT. This chain uses TRBV5-1 with TRBJ1-4; weak D call: TRBD1 (5 bases). V lost 4 bases and J 4 bases, leaving 11 bases between the germline ends. The CDR3 covers 14 residues. Germline CDR1 SGHRS, CDR2 YFSETQ.

The rearrangement joins TRBV5-6 to TRBJ1-2, with 7 bases that match TRBD1. Germline loops: CDR1 SGHDT, CDR2 YYEEEE. CDR3 length: 14 amino acids. J was trimmed by 7 bases and V by 4 bases; bases with no gene match: 10. CDR3 DNA sequence: TGTGCCAGCAGCCTAGGACAGGCCGGCAGTGGCTACACCTTC. Translating gives CASSLGQAGSGYTF.

The gene calls are TRBV28 and TRBJ2-7; 12 nucleotides match TRBD2. The CDR3 extends over 17 amino acids. CDR1 MDHEN and CDR2 SYDVKM come from the germline V gene. V trimming: 3 bases; J trimming: 3 bases; junction bases outside the gene matches: 9. The CDR3 is CASSLFLAGGRVYEQYF. The CDR3 DNA reads as TGTGCCAGCAGTTTGTTTCTAGCGGGAGGGCGGGTCTACGAGCAGTACTTC.

The gene calls are TRBV6-1 and TRBJ2-7, with 7 positions matching TRBD1. Germline lookup yields CDR1 MNHNS and CDR2 SASEGT. The CDR3 consists of 16 residues. Unmatched junction bases numbered 6, after V lost 1 base and J lost 0 bases. In DNA, the CDR3 is TGTGCCAGCAGTGAAGGGGGACAGCGAAGCTCCTACGAGCAGTACTTC. Translating it yields CASSEGGQRSSYEQYF.

The V gene is TRBV6-5, the J gene TRBJ1-2; 9 bases are shared with TRBD1. CDR1 is MNHEY, CDR2 SVGAGI, per germline. The CDR3 runs 16 residues. Germline trimming cut 2 bases from V and 8 bases from J; bases unmatched to any gene: 12. DNA of the CDR3: TGTGCCAGCAGTTACATCCCCGGGACAGGGAGAGAAGGCTACACCTTC. Translated, it gives CASSYIPGTGREGYTF.

This CDR3 reads CARAKGRDRVSTDTQYF. CDR3 sequence (DNA): TGTGCCAGAGCAAAAGGCCGGGACAGAGTTAGCACAGATACGCAGTATTTT. The chain links TRBV19 to TRBJ2-3; 7 positions match TRBD1. Unmatched junction bases numbered 15, after V lost 9 bases and J lost 0 bases. Looked up from germline, CDR1 is LNHDA and CDR2 is SQIVND (reference sequence). The CDR3 is 17 residues long.

The chain carries TRBV29-1 and TRBJ2-1, with a tentative D call TRBD2 (6 bases). From germline, CDR1 is SQVTM and CDR2 ANQGSEA. There are 12 residues in the CDR3. Trimming removed 4 bases from V and 7 bases from J, with 11 bases in between. The CDR3, as DNA: TGCAGCGTTGCAGCGGGCGGGAATGAGCAGTTCTTC. Protein sequence: CSVAAGGNEQFF.

This chain links TRBV5-1 with TRBJ2-5; 9 bases map to TRBD1. CDR3 length: 16 amino acids. With 4 bases clipped from V and 4 bases from J, the junction kept 11 bases outside the gene matches. The germline CDR1 and CDR2 sequences are SGHRS and YFSETQ. The CDR3 region has the DNA TGCGCCAGCAGCCTCGACGGACAGGGGCCCCGAGAGACCCAGTACTTC. It specifies CASSLDGQGPRETQYF.

V is TRBV6-6 and J is TRBJ2-7; 7 nucleotides align to TRBD1. CDR1 and CDR2 from the germline V gene are MNHNY and SVGAGI (reference sequence). V trimming: 4 bases; J trimming: 0 bases; junction bases outside the gene matches: 6. The CDR3 is 15 amino acids. The CDR3 loop reads CASSSSHRGSYEQYF. The CDR3 nucleotides read TGTGCCAGCAGTTCCTCACACAGGGGCTCCTACGAGCAGTACTTC.

The chain is built from TRBV10-1 and TRBJ1-1; no reliable D call. From germline, CDR1 is WNHNN and CDR2 SYGVQD (reference sequence). The V gene lost 0 bases and the J gene lost 5 bases, with 13 bases spanning the gap. CDR3 length: 15 residues. CDR3 DNA: TGCGCCAGCAGTGAGTCGAAATTAAGTCGGACTGAAGCTTTCTTT. Encoded protein: CASSESKLSRTEAFF.

The chain employs TRBV11-1 and TRBJ1-2; 7 bases align to TRBD1. Germline V lookup: CDR1 SGHAT, CDR2 FQDESV (reference sequence). The CDR3 contains 14 residues. V lost 5 bases and J lost 4; bases outside the gene matches: 7. The CDR3 is CASSPRSGGYGYTF. The CDR3 bases are TGTGCCAGCAGCCCTCGGTCAGGGGGCTATGGCTACACCTTC.

The chain uses TRBV2 and TRBJ2-7; D is perhaps TRBD2 (5 bases). CDR1 SNHLY and CDR2 FYNNEI come from the germline V gene. With 6 bases removed from V and 5 bases from J, the gap between germline ends came to 17 bases. The CDR3 runs to 14 residues. CDR3 in DNA: TGTGCCAGCAGGCCGGGGTCGTCTGGGGACGAGCAGTACTTC. It codes for CASRPGSSGDEQYF.

The genes are TRBV4-2 and TRBJ2-7, with 7 positions matching TRBD2. The CDR3 has 15 amino acids. Germline trimming cut 2 bases from V and 9 bases from J; bases unmatched to any gene: 13. The germline V gene encodes CDR1 LGHNA and CDR2 YNFKEQ. The CDR3 reads CASSQSLAVATGQYF. CDR3 sequence (DNA): TGTGCCAGCAGCCAAAGTCTAGCGGTGGCTACGGGGCAGTACTTC.

The gene calls are TRBV6-1 and TRBJ1-4; 8 nucleotides line up with TRBD1. Germline CDR1 is MNHNS and CDR2 is SASEGT. This CDR3 has 14 amino acids. J gave up 4 bases and V 6 bases, and 4 bases lay outside the gene matches. The CDR3 sequence: CASSRDRINEKLFF. CDR3 in DNA: TGTGCCAGCAGCCGGGACAGGATTAATGAAAAACTGTTTTTT.

J is TRBJ1-3 and V is TRBV5-1; D is undetermined. Trimming cost V 3 bases and J 0 bases, with 13 bases left between them. Germline values: CDR1 SGHRS, CDR2 YFSETQ. The CDR3 spans 16 residues. CDR3 amino acids: CASSSTGPSSGNTIYF. CDR3 sequence (DNA): TGCGCCAGCAGCTCAACCGGACCGAGCTCTGGAAACACCATATATTTT.

This clone has more than one count but fewer than ten. This rearrangement joins TRBV5-1 to TRBJ2-5; possible D gene TRBD2, 5 bases. Germline V gene lookup returns CDR1 SGHRS and CDR2 YFSETQ. The CDR3 spans 13 residues. The V end was cut by 1 base, the J end by 5 bases, with 9 bases between. CDR3 nucleotides: TGCGCCAGCAGCTTGTCGGAGGCGGAGACCCAGTACTTC. Protein sequence: CASSLSEAETQYF.

The chain uses TRBV7-3 and TRBJ2-7; TRBD1 matches at 8 bases. Trimming at V came to 5 bases and at J to 3 bases, leaving 0 bases not matched to a gene. The CDR3 runs 12 residues. CDR1 SGHTA and CDR2 FQGTGA come from the germline V gene. CDR3: CASSGQGYEQYF. In nucleotides, the CDR3 is TGTGCCAGCAGCGGACAGGGCTACGAGCAGTACTTC.

The V call is TRBV27, the J call TRBJ2-7; 7 bases match TRBD2. V dropped 2 bases and J dropped 2; count of bases not matched to a gene: 6. The CDR3 contains 15 residues. Per germline, CDR1 MNHEY and CDR2 SMNVEV (reference sequence). The CDR3 bases are TGTGCCAGCAGTTTAGGTGCTAGCGGACCCTACGAGCAGTACTTC. Encoded protein: CASSLGASGPYEQYF.

The chain carries TRBV28 and TRBJ1-3; D is undetermined. There are 15 residues in the CDR3. CDR1 is MDHEN, CDR2 SYDVKM, per germline. Trimming shortened V by 4 bases and J by 0 bases, and 10 bases separated the two germline ends. The CDR3 nucleotides read TGTGCCAGCAGTTGGCCAACCTTCTCTGGAAACACCATATATTTT. It specifies CASSWPTFSGNTIYF.

The V and J genes are TRBV7-8 and TRBJ2-5; the match to TRBD2 covers 7 bases. Germline V CDR1 and CDR2: SGHVS, FQNEAQ. This CDR3 spans 16 amino acids. The V and J ends lost 3 bases and 2 bases, in that order; junction bases with no gene match: 9. CDR3 protein: CASSFRLLARQETQYF. CDR3 in DNA: TGTGCCAGCAGCTTCCGATTACTAGCGCGACAAGAGACCCAGTACTTC.

V is TRBV7-2 and J is TRBJ2-3, with 12 bases aligning to TRBD2. V dropped 1 base and J dropped 1; count of bases not matched to a gene: 6. CDR3 size: 18 residues. From germline, CDR1 is SGHTA and CDR2 FQGNSA. The CDR3 DNA is TGTGCCAGCAGCTTAGTGACTAGCGGGAGTGGTCGCACAGATACGCAGTATTTT. Protein: CASSLVTSGSGRTDTQYF.

This chain uses TRBV9 with TRBJ1-3; D unresolved. The CDR3 is made up of 17 amino acids. V lost 3 bases, J lost 0 bases, and 16 bases lay in between. Germline loops: CDR1 SGDLS, CDR2 YYNGEE. CDR3 in amino acids: CASSDRDAGSSGNTIYF. The CDR3 nucleotides read TGTGCCAGCAGCGACCGGGATGCGGGGTCCTCTGGAAACACCATATATTTT.

This chain links TRBV6-1 with TRBJ2-7, with TRBD1 matching over 9 bases. J was trimmed by 3 bases and V by 5 bases; bases with no gene match: 8. CDR1 and CDR2 from the germline V gene are MNHNS and SASEGT. This CDR3 is 15 amino acids long. CDR3 in DNA: TGTGCCAGCAGTTTCGAAGGGGACAGGGTCTACGAGCAGTACTTC. Translated, it gives CASSFEGDRVYEQYF.

This clone has only a few counts. The chain combines TRBV2 with TRBJ2-4, with D unclear. The CDR3 runs to 14 residues. V dropped 6 bases and J dropped 0 bases, with 9 bases sitting between them. The germline CDR1 and CDR2 sequences are SNHLY and FYNNEI. CDR3 sequence (DNA): TGTGCCAGCAGCAAGAACTTAGCCAAAAACATTCAGTACTTC. Translating it yields CASSKNLAKNIQYF.